This paragraph reports one TCR beta chain. No antigen is known for it. The junction differs from germline at one of its ends, possibly a read error. This specimen comes from a study of tumor and adjacent non-tumor tissue in lung cancer. Broader study findings: Compared with tumor, normal lung showed significantly lower TCR diversity.

Three rounds of nested PCR, following a modified ARM-PCR protocol, produced the TCRbeta library. TCRdb fed the multiplex PCR reads into MiXCR, producing one record per CDR3 protein. There are approximately 53,000 distinct CDR3 sequences in the sample; 60% to 80% occur only once, and roughly 25% lies in the top ten. The template was RNA from unsorted bulk tissue. This non-tumor lung sample came from over 3 cm beyond the tumor edge. Germline CDR1 reads DFQATT; CDR2 reads SNEGSKA (reference sequence). The CDR3 has 15 residues. This clonotype was sampled from a woman aged 60 to 75 with non-small cell lung cancer. The sample taken for sequencing was distant non-tumor lung tissue. V usage is TRBV20-1 and J usage is TRBJ2-5, with D perhaps matching TRBD2 (6 bases). The CDR3 spells CSVRDFGGSQETQYF. Here the CDR3 DNA reads TGCAGTGTTAGAGACTTCGGGGGATCCCAAGAGACACAGTACTTC.